This TCR beta chain was captured by sequencing in a study of follicular helper T cells after annual influenza vaccination. On the study more broadly: After each seasonal flu vaccination, blood came on days 0, 7 and 28. For some subjects, blood spans the 2013-2014, 2014-2015 and 2015-2016 annual vaccinations.

Germline V CDR1 and CDR2: SGHAT, FQNNGV. The CDR3 sequence is 14 residues long. The V and J ends lost 6 bases and 4 bases respectively, with 12 bases between them. This sample's time point: 2015-2016 season, pre-vaccination. Sorted blood CD4 subsets were sequenced before and after adults received seasonal inactivated influenza vaccine. Subjects lived in the community and lacked influenza vaccine within the prior 6 months. Assay used: immunoSEQ multiplex PCR; TCRdb lists only in-frame clones, some missing. This table holds fewer than 15,000 clones, about four fifths found once. The source is an adult who received the influenza vaccine. The source material was CXCR5- memory CD4+ T cells sorted from blood, sampled on the day of influenza vaccination. V is TRBV11-2 and J is TRBJ2-2, with D hard to call. The CDR3 spells CASRRMAGTGELFF. CDR3 nucleotide sequence: TGTGCCAGCAGGCGGATGGCCGGCACCGGGGAGCTGTTTTTT.